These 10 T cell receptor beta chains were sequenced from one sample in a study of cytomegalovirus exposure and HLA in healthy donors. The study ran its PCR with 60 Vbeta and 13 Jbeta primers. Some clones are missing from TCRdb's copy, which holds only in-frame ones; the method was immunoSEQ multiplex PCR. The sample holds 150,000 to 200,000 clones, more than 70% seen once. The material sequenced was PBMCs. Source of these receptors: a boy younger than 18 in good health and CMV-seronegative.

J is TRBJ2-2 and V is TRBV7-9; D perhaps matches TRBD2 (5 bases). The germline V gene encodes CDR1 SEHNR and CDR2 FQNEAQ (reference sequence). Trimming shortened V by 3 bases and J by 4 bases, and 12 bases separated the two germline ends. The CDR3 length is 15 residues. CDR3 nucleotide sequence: TGTGCCAGCAGCTTTCTAGGACTGTTCACCGGGGAGCTGTTTTTT. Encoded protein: CASSFLGLFTGELFF.

Here the CDR3 DNA reads TGTGCCAGCAGGCGGTTAGCGGGGGTTACCGGGGAGCTGTTTTTT. Amino acid sequence: CASRRLAGVTGELFF. The rearrangement joins TRBV6-1 to TRBJ2-2, with TRBD2 identical over 9 bases. V dropped 6 bases and J dropped 5; count of bases not matched to a gene: 7. Looked up from germline, CDR1 is MNHNS and CDR2 is SASEGT. The CDR3 sequence is 15 residues long.

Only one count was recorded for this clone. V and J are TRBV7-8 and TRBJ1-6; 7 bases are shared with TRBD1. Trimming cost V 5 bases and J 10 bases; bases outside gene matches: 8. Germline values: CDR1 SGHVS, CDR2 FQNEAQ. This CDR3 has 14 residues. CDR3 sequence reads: CASSNDRDGSPLHF. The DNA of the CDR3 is TGTGCCAGCAGCAACGACAGGGATGGGTCACCCCTCCACTTT. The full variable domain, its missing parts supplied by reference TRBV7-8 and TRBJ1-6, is GAGVSQSPRYKVAKRGQDVALRCDPISGHVSLFWYQQALGQGPEFLTYFQNEAQLDKSGLPSDRFFAERPEGSVSTLKIQRTQQEDSAVYLCASSNDRDGSPLHFGNGTRLTVT.

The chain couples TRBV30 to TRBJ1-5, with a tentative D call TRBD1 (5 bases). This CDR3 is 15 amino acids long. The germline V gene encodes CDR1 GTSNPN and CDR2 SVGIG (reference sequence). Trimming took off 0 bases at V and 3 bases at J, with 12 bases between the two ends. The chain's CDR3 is CAWSVGGGNNQPQHF. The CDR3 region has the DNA TGTGCCTGGAGTGTAGGTGGGGGGAACAATCAGCCCCAGCATTTT.

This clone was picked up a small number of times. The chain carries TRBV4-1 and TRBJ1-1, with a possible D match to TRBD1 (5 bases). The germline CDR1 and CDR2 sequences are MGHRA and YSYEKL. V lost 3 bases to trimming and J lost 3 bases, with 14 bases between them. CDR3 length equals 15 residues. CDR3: CASSHDPWGDTEAFF. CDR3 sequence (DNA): TGCGCCAGCAGCCATGACCCCTGGGGGGACACTGAAGCTTTCTTT.

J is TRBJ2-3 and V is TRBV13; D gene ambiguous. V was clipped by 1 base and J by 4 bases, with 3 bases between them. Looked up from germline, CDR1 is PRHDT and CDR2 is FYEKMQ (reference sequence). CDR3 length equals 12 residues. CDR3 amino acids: CASSLDSDTQYF. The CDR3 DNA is TGTGCCAGCAGCTTAGACTCAGATACGCAGTATTTT.

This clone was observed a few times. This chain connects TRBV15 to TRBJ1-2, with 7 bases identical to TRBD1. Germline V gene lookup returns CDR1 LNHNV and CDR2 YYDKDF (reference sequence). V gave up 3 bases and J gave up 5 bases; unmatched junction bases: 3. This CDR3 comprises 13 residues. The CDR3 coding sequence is TGTGCCACCAGCAGGGGACAGTTTTATGGCTACACCTTC. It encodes CATSRGQFYGYTF.

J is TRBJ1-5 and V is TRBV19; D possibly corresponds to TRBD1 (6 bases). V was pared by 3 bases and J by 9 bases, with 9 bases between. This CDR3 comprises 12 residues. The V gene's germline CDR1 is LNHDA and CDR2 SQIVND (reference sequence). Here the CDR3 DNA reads TGTGCCAGTAGTATCTTACAGGGGCCCCAGCATTTT. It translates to CASSILQGPQHF.

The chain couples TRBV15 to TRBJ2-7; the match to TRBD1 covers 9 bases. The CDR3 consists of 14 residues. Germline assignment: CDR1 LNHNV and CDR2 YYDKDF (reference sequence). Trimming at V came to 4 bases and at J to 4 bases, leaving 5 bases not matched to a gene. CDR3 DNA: TGTGCCACCAGCACCGGGACAGGGCTATACGAGCAGTACTTC. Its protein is CATSTGTGLYEQYF.

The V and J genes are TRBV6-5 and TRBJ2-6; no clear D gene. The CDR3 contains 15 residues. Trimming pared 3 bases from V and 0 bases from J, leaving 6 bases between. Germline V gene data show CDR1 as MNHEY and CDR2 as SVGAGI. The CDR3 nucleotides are TGTGCCAGCAGTTATCGTCGCTCTGGGGCCAACGTCCTGACTTTC. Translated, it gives CASSYRRSGANVLTF.